Sequencing of this T cell receptor beta chain was carried out in a study of identical twins. TCRdb processed the 5' RACE reads anew with MiXCR; each CDR3 protein has one entry. The top ten clones hold 0.8% to 1% of a sample with about 720,000 distinct CDR3 sequences, around 8.3% of them seen once. The CDR3 is made up of 14 amino acids. Trimming removed 0 bases from V and 7 bases from J, with 13 bases in between. Germline lookup yields CDR1 SGHDN and CDR2 FVKESK. There are many counts of this clonotype. These same data were also listed under a study on yellow fever vaccine responses in identical twins.

This receptor was taken from a woman between 18 and 29 years old in good health. The rearrangement links TRBV14 to TRBJ2-7; D not certain. The source material was PBMCs. CDR3 protein: CASSQERQAWEQYF. The CDR3 DNA sequence: TGTGCCAGCAGCCAAGAACGTCAAGCGTGGGAGCAGTACTTC.